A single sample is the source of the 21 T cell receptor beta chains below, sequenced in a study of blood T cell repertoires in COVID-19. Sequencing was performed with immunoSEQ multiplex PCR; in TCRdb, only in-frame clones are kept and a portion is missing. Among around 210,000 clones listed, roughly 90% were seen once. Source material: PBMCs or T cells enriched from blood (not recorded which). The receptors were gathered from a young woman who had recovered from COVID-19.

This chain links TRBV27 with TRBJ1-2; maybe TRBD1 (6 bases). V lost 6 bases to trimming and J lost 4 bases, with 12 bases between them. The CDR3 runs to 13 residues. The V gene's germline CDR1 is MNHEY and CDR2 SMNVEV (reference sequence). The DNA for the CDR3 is TGTGCCAGCAGGGACAGCAGGGTCTATGGCTACACCTTC. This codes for CASRDSRVYGYTF.

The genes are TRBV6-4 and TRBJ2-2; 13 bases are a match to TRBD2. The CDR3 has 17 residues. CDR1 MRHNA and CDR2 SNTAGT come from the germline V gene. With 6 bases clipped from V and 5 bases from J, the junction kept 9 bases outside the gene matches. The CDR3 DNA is TGTGCCAGCAGCGCACACGGACTAGCGGGAGTAACCGGGGAGCTGTTTTTT. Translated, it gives CASSAHGLAGVTGELFF.

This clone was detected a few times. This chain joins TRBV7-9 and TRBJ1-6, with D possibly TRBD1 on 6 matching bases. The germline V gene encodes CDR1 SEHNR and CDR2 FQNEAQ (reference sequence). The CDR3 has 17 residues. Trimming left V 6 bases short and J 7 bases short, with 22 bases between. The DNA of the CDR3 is TGTGCCAGCAGTAACTTAGGGGATTGGACAGAGAATTCACCCCTCCACTTT. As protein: CASSNLGDWTENSPLHF.

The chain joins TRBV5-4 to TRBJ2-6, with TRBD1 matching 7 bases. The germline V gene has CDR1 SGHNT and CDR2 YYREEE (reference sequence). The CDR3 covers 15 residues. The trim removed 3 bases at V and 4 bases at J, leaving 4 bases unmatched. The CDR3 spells CASSSQGSGANVLTF. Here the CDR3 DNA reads TGTGCCAGCAGCTCACAGGGGTCCGGGGCCAACGTCCTGACTTTC.

This CDR3 reads CASSLESGVGMAQYF. In DNA form, the CDR3 reads TGTGCCAGCAGCTTAGAATCCGGGGTGGGGATGGCGCAGTATTTT. This chain connects TRBV7-2 to TRBJ2-3, with a tentative D call TRBD2 (5 bases). The CDR3 consists of 15 residues. V was pared by 1 base and J by 10 bases, with 18 bases between. CDR1 and CDR2 (germline): SGHTA, FQGNSA.

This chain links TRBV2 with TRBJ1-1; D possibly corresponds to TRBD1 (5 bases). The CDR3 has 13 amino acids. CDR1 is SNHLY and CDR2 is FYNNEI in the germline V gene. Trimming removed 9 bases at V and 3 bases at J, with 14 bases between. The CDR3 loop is CASLGGKDTEAFF. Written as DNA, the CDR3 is TGTGCCAGTCTGGGGGGGAAAGACACTGAAGCTTTCTTT.

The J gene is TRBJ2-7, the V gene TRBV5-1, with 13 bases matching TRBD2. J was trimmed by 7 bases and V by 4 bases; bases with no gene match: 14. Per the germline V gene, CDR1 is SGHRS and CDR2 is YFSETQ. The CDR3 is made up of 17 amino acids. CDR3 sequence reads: CASSKQLAGGILEEQYF. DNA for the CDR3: TGCGCCAGCAGCAAGCAACTAGCGGGGGGGATCCTTGAGGAGCAGTACTTC.

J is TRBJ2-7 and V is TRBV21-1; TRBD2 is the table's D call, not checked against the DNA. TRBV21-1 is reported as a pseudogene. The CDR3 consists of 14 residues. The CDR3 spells CASSPEGGTYEQYF. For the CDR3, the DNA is TGTGCCAGCAGCCCAGAGGGGGGGACCTACGAGCAGTACTTC.

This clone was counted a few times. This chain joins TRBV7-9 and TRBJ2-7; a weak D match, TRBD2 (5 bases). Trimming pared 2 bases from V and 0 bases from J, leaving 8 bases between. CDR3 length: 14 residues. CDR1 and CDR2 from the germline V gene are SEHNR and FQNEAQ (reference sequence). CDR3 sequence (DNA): TGTGCCAGCAGCTTATCGGCGGGCTCCTACGAGCAGTACTTC. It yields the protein CASSLSAGSYEQYF.

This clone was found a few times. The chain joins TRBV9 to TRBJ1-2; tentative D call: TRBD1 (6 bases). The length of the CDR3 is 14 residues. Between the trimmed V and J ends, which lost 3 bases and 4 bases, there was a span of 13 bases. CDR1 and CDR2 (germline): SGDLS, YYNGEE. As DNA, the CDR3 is TGTGCCAGCAGCGAGGACAGCCGGGGCTATGGCTACACCTTC. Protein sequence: CASSEDSRGYGYTF. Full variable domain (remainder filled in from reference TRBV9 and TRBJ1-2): DSGVTQTPKHLITATGQRVTLRCSPRSGDLSVYWYQQSLDQGLQFLIQYYNGEERAKGNILERFSAQQFPDLHSELNLSSLELGDSALYFCASSEDSRGYGYTFGSGTRLTVV.

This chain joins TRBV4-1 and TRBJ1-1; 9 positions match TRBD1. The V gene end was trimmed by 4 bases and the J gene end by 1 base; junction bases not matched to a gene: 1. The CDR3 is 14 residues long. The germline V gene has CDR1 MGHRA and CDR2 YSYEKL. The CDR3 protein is CASSPTGGNTEAFF. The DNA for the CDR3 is TGCGCCAGCAGCCCGACAGGGGGGAACACTGAAGCTTTCTTT.

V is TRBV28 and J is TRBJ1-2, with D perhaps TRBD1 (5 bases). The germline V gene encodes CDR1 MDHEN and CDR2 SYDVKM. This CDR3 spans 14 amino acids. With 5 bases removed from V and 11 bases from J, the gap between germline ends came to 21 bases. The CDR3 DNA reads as TGTGCCAGCAGTCAACCACTCGGAGGGAGGGGATACACCTTC. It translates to CASSQPLGGRGYTF.

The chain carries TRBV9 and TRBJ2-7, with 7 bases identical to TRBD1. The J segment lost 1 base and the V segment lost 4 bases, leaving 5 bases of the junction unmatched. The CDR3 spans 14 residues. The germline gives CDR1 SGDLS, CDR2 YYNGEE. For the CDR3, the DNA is TGTGCCAGCAGCTACCGGGACAGTTCCTACGAGCAGTACTTC. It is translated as CASSYRDSSYEQYF.

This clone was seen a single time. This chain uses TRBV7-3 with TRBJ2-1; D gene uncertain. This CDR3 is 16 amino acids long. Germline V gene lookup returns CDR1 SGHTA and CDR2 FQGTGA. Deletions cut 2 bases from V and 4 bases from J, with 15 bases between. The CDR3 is CASSLEASPSYNEQFF. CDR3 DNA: TGTGCCAGCAGCTTAGAGGCCTCACCTAGTTACAATGAGCAGTTCTTC.

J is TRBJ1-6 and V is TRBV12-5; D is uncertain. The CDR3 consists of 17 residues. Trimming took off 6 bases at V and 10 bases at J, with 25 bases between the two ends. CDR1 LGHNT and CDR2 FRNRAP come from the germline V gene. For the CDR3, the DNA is TGTGCTAGTGGACGAACAACACCCGATGGAGGTCGATCACCCCTCCACTTT. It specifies CASGRTTPDGGRSPLHF.

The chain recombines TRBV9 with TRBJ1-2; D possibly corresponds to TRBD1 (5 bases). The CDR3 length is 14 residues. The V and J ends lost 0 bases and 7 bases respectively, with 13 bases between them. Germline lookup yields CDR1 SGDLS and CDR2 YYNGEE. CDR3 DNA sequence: TGTGCCAGCAGCGTAGCTACGGGTCAGGGTGGCTACACCTTC. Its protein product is CASSVATGQGGYTF.

CDR3 in amino acids: CAAQRGSDEKLFF. In DNA, the CDR3 is TGTGCCGCACAAAGGGGGTCGGATGAAAAACTGTTTTTT. This sequence joins TRBV10-3 and TRBJ1-4; D may be TRBD1 (6 bases). V was shortened by 11 bases and J by 6 bases, with 16 bases between the two germline ends. The germline V gene encodes CDR1 ENHRY and CDR2 SYGVKD. This CDR3 has 13 amino acids.

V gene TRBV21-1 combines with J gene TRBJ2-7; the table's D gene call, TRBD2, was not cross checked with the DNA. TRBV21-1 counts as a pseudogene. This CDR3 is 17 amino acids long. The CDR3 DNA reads TGTGCCAGCAGCAAAGCGGGGGGAGGGGACCTCTCCTACGAGCAGTACTTC. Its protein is CASSKAGGGDLSYEQYF.

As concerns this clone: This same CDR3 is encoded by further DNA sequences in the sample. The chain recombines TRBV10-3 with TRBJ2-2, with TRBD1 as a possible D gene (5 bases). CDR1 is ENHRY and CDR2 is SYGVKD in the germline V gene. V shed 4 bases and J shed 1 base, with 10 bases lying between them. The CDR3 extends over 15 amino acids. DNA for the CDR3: TGTGCCATCAGTGGGGGCACCTTGAACACCGGGGAGCTGTTTTTT. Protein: CAISGGTLNTGELFF.

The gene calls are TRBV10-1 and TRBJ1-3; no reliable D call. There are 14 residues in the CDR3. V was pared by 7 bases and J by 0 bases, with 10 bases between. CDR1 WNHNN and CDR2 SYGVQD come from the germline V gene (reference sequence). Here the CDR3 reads CASTPVSSGNTIYF. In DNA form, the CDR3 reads TGCGCCAGCACTCCGGTCTCCTCTGGAAACACCATATATTTT.

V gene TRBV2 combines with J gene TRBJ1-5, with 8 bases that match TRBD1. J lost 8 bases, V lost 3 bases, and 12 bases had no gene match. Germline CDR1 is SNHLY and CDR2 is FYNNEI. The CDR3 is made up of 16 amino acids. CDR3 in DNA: TGTGCCAGCAGTGAGATCAGGGGGCGTACGGGTAAGCCCCAGCATTTT. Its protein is CASSEIRGRTGKPQHF.